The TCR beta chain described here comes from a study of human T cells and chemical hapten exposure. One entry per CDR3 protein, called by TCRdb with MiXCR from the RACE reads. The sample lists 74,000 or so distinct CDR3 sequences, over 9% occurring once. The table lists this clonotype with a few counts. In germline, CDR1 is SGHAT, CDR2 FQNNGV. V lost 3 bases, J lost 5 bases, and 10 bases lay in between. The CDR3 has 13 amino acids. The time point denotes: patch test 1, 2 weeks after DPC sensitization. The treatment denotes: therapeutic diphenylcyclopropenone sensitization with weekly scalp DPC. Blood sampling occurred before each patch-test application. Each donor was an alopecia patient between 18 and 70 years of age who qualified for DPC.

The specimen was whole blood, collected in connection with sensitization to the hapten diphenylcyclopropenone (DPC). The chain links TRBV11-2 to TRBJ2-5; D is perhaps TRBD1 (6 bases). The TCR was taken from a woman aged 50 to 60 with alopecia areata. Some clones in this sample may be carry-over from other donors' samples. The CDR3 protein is CASSFKGEETQYF. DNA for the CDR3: TGTGCCAGCAGCTTCAAGGGGGAGGAGACCCAGTACTTC.